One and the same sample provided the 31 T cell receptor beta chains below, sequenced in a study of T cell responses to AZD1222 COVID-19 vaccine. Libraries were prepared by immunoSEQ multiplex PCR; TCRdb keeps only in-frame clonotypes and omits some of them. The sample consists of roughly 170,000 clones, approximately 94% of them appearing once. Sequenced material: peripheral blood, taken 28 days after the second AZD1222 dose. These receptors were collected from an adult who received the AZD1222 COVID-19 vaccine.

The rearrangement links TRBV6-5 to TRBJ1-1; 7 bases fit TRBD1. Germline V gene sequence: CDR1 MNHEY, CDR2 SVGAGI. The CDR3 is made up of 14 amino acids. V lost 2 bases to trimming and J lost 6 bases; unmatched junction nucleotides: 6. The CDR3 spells CASSYLGRGSEAFF. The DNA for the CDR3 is TGTGCCAGCAGTTACCTGGGCAGGGGGTCTGAAGCTTTCTTT.

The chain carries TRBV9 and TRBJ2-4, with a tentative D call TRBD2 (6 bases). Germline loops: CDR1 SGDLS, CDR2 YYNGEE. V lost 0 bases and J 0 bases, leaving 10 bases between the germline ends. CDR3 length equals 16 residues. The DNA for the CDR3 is TGTGCCAGCAGCGTAGAGGCGGGGCAAGCCAAAAACATTCAGTACTTC. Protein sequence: CASSVEAGQAKNIQYF. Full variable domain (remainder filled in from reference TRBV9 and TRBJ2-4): DSGVTQTPKHLITATGQRVTLRCSPRSGDLSVYWYQQSLDQGLQFLIQYYNGEERAKGNILERFSAQQFPDLHSELNLSSLELGDSALYFCASSVEAGQAKNIQYFGAGTRLSVL.

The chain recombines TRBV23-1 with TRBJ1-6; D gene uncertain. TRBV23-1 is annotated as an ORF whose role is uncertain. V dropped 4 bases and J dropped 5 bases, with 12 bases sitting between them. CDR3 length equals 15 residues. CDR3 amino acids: CASSLLIRDNSPLHF. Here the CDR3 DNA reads TGCGCCAGCAGTCTTCTTATCCGCGATAATTCACCCCTCCACTTT.

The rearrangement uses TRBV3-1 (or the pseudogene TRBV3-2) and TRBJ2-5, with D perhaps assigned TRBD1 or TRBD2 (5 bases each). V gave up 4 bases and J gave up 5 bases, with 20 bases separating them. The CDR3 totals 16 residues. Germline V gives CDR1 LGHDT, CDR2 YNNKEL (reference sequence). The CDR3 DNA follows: TGTGCCAGCAGCCCCCCGACGGTGGGGCGGGCGGAGACCCAGTACTTC. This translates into CASSPPTVGRAETQYF.

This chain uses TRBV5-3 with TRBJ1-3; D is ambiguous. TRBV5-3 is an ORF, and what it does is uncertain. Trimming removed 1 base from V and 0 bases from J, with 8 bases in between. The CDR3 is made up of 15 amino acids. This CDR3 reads CARSLLRASGNTIYF. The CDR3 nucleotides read TGTGCCAGAAGCTTGCTTAGGGCCTCTGGAAACACCATATATTTT.

CDR3 in DNA: TGTGCCACCAGAGAAAGGACTGGGCCTTACGAGCAGTACTTC. Translation: CATRERTGPYEQYF. The chain couples TRBV15 to TRBJ2-7; D might be TRBD2 (5 bases). Trimming removed 6 bases at V and 4 bases at J, with 16 bases between. CDR1 LNHNV and CDR2 YYDKDF come from the germline V gene (reference sequence). The CDR3 runs to 14 residues. The variable domain in full, with the rest retrieved from reference TRBV15 and TRBJ2-7, is DAMVIQNPRYQVTQFGKPVTLSCSQTLNHNVMYWYQQKSSQAPKLLFHYYDKDFNNEADTPDNFQSRRPNTSFCFLDIRSPGLGDTAMYLCATRERTGPYEQYFGPGTRLTVT.

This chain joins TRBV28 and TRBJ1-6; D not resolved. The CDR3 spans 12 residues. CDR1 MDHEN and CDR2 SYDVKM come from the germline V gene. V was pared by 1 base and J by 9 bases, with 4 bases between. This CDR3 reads CASSLFVSPLHF. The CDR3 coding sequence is TGTGCCAGCAGTTTATTTGTTTCACCCCTCCACTTT. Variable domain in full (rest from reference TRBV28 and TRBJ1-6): DVKVTQSSRYLVKRTGEKVFLECVQDMDHENMFWYRQDPGLGLRLIYFSYDVKMKEKGDIPEGYSVSREKKERFSLILESASTNQTSMYLCASSLFVSPLHFGNGTRLTVT.

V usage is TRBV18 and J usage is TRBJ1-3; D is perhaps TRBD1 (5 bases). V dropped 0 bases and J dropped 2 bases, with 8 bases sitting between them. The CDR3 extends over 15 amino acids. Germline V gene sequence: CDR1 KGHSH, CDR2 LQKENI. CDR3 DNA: TGTGCCAGCTCACCACCGCCCAGGGCTGGAAACACCATATATTTT. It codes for CASSPPPRAGNTIYF.

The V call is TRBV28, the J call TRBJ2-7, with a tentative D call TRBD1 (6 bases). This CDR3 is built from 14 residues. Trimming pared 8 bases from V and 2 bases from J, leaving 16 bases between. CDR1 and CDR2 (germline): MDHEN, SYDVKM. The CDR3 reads CASGSKQGPYEQYF. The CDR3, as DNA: TGTGCCAGCGGATCAAAACAGGGTCCCTACGAGCAGTACTTC.

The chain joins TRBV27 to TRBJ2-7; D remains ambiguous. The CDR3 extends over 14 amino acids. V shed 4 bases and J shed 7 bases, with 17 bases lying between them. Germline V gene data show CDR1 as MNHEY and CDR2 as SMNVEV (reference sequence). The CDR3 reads CASSSGVKHGEQYF. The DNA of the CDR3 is TGTGCCAGCAGTTCGGGTGTTAAGCACGGGGAGCAGTACTTC.

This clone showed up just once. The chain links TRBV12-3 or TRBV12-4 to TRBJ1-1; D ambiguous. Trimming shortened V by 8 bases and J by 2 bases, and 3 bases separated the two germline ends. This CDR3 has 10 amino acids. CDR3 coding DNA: TGTGCCAGCGGAAACACTGAAGCTTTCTTT. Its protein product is CASGNTEAFF.

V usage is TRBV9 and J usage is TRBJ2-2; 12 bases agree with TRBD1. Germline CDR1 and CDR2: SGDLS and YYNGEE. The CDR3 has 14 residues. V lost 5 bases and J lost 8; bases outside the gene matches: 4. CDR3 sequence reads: CASSRDRGLGELFF. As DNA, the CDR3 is TGTGCCAGCAGTCGGGACAGGGGGCTTGGGGAGCTGTTTTTT.

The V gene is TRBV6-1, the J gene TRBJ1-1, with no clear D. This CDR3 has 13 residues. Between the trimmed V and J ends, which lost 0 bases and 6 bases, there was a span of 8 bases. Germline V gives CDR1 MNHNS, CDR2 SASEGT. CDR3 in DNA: TGTGCCAGCAGTGAAGCCGGGAGGGCTGAAGCTTTCTTT. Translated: CASSEAGRAEAFF.

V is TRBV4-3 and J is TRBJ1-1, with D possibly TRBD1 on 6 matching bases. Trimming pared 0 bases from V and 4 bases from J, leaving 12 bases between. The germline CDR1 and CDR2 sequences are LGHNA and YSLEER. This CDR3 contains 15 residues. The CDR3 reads CASSQEGALGTEAFF. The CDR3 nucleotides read TGCGCCAGCAGCCAAGAGGGGGCCCTGGGCACTGAAGCTTTCTTT.

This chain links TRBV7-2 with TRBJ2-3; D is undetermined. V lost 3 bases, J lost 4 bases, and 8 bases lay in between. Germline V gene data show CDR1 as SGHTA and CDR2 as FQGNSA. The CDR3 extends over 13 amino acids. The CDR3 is CASSFSYSDTQYF. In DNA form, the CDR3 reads TGTGCCAGCAGCTTTAGCTACTCAGATACGCAGTATTTT.

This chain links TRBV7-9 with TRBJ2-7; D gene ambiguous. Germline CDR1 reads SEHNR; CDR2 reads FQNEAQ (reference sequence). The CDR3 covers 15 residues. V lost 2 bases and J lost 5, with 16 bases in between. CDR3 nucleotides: TGTGCCAGCAGCTTACTAACTCCAGAGAACGACGAGCAGTACTTC. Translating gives CASSLLTPENDEQYF.

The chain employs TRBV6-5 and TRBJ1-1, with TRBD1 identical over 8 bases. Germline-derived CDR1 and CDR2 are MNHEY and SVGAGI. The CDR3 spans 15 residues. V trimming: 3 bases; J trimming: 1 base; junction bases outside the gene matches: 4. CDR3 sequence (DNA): TGTGCCAGCAGTTATCAGGGGGCCGGGAACACTGAAGCTTTCTTT. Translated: CASSYQGAGNTEAFF.

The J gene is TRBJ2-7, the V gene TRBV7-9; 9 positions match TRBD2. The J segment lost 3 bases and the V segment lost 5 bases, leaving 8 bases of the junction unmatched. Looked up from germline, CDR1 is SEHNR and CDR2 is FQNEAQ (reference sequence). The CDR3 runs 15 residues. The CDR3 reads CASSQTGRGGYEQYF. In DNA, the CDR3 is TGTGCCAGCAGCCAAACCGGGCGGGGGGGCTACGAGCAGTACTTC.

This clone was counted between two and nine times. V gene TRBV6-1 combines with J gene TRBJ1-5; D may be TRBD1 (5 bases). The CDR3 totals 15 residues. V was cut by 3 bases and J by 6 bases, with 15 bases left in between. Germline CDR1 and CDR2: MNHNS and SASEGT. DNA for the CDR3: TGTGCCAGCAGTGATAGGGTCGACAGCGGTCAGCCCCAGCATTTT. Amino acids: CASSDRVDSGQPQHF.

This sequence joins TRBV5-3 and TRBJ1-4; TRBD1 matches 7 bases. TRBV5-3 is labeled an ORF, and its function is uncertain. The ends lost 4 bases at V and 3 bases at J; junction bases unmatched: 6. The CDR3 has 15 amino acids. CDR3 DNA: TGTGCCAGAAGCATTTCGACAGGGCCTAATGAAAAACTGTTTTTT. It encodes CARSISTGPNEKLFF.

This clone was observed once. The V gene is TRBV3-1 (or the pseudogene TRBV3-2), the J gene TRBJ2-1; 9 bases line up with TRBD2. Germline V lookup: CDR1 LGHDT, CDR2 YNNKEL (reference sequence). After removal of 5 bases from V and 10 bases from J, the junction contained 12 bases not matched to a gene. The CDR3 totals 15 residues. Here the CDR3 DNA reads TGTGCCAGCAGCGGGAGACTAGCGGAAAGGCTAGAGCAGTTCTTC. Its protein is CASSGRLAERLEQFF.

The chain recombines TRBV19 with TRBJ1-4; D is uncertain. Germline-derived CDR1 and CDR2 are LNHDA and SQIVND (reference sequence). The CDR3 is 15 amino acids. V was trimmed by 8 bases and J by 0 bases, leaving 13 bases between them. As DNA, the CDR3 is TGTGCCAGTCTTGGTACGGCTGCAACTAATGAAAAACTGTTTTTT. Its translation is CASLGTAATNEKLFF.

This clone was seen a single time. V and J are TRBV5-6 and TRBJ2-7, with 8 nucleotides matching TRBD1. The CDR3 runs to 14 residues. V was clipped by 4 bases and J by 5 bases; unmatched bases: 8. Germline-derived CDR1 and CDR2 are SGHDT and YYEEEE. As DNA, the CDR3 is TGTGCCAGCAGCACGGACAGGGTCGGCGACGAGCAGTACTTC. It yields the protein CASSTDRVGDEQYF.

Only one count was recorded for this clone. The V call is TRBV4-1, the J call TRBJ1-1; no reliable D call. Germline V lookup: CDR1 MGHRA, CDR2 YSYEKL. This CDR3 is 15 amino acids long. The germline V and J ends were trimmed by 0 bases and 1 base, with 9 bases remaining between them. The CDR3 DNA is TGCGCCAGCAGCCAAGACCCTGGCAGGAACACTGAAGCTTTCTTT. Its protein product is CASSQDPGRNTEAFF.

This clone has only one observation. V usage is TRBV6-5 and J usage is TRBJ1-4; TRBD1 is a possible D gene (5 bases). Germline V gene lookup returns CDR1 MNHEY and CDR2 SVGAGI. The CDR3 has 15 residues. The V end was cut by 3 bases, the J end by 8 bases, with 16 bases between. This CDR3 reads CASSYRRDGGEKLFF. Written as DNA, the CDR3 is TGTGCCAGCAGTTATCGGCGGGACGGTGGGGAAAAACTGTTTTTT.

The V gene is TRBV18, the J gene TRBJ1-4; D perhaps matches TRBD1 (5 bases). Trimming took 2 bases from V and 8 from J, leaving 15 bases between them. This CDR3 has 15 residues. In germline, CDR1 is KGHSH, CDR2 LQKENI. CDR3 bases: TGTGCCAGCTCACCAGAGTCGGGACGACGGGAAAAACTGTTTTTT. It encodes CASSPESGRREKLFF.

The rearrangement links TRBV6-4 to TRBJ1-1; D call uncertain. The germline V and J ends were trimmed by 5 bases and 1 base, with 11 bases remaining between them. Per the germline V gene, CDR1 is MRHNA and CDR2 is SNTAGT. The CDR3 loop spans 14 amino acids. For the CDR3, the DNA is TGTGCCAGCAGTCCCTCCCGGGAGAACACTGAAGCTTTCTTT. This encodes CASSPSRENTEAFF.

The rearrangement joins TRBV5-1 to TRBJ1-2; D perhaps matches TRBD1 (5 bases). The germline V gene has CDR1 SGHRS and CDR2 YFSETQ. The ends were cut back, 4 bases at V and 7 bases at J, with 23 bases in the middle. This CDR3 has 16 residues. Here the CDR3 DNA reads TGCGCCAGCAGCCCAGGAACCGGGACGTCACTAGGTGGCTACACCTTC. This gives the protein CASSPGTGTSLGGYTF.

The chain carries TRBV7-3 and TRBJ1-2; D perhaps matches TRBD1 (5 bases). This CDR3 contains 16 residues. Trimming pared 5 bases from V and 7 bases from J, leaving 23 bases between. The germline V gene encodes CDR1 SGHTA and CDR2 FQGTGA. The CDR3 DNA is TGTGCCAGCAGCCTCATCGGTGGGGGGGAGGGTTCTGGCTACACCTTC. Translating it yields CASSLIGGGEGSGYTF.

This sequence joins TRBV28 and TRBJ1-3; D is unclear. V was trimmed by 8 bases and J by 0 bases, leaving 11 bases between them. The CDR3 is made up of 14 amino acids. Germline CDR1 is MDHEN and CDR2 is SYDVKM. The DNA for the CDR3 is TGTGCCAGCTCCGTTGGAGGCTCTGGAAACACCATATATTTT. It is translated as CASSVGGSGNTIYF.

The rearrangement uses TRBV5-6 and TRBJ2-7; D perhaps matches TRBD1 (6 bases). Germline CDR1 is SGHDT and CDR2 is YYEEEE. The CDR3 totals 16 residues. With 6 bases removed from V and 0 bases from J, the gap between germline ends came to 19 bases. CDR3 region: CASTDLRDIPSYEQYF. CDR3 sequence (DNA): TGTGCCAGCACCGACTTGAGGGACATCCCCTCCTACGAGCAGTACTTC.